This TCR beta chain was retrieved from a study of shared clonotypes between healthy human individuals. Study conclusions and caveats: The sole specimen, blood, was sampled, and tissue repertoires likely differ.

This clone has a single count. The antigen remains unidentified. CDR1 is SGHTS and CDR2 is YDEGEE in the germline V gene. This CDR3 contains 16 residues. Trimming at V came to 4 bases and at J to 5 bases, leaving 8 bases not matched to a gene. All of the donors resided in Nashville, Tennessee, and each was a Caucasian adult. In the CD4+ fraction, cells were divided into CD45RA+ naive and CD45RA-negative memory subsets. Clones were read by immunoSEQ multiplex PCR, and TCRdb kept only the in-frame ones, dropping some. The sample contains approximately 1.5 million clones, about 98.5% of which appear only once.

The source material was naive CD4+ T cells sorted from blood. Stated subset: CD45RA+ positively selected. The rearrangement joins TRBV5-8 to TRBJ2-5; 13 bases align to TRBD2. The clonotype comes from a man aged 25-40 years in good health. The CDR3 protein is CASSGALAGGPETQYF. CDR3 DNA: TGTGCCAGCAGCGGCGCACTAGCGGGAGGGCCGGAGACCCAGTACTTC. Supplemented by reference TRBV5-8 and TRBJ2-5, the full variable domain reads EAGVTQSPTHLIKTRGQQATLRCSPISGHTSVYWYQQALGLGLQFLLWYDEGEERNRGNFPPRFSGRQFPNYSSELNVNALELEDSALYLCASSGALAGGPETQYFGPGTRLLVL.